These 29 T cell receptor beta chains came from one sample sequenced in a study of blood T cell repertoires in COVID-19. The table came from immunoSEQ multiplex PCR; TCRdb's copy has only in-frame clones and leaves some out. The profile shows a few hundred thousand clones, roughly 87% of them singletons. Sequencing was performed on PBMCs or T cells enriched from blood (not recorded which). The receptors come from a woman aged 25 to 45 who had recovered from COVID-19.

V is TRBV2 and J is TRBJ1-2; D uncertain. The ends were cut back, 2 bases at V and 6 bases at J, with 13 bases in the middle. CDR1 is SNHLY, CDR2 FYNNEI, per germline. There are 14 residues in the CDR3. The CDR3 DNA is TGTGCCAGCAGTGAATTCGGGTTGCGGGATGGCTACACCTTC. Translation gives CASSEFGLRDGYTF.

The CDR3 sequence: CASSSFTRVGRDTGELFF. CDR3 coding DNA: TGTGCCAGCAGCTCCTTTACACGGGTTGGCAGGGACACCGGGGAGCTGTTTTTT. The chain combines TRBV11-2 with TRBJ2-2, with D possibly matching TRBD1 (5 bases). Trimming left V 4 bases short and J 3 bases short, with 21 bases between. This CDR3 contains 18 residues. Per germline, CDR1 SGHAT and CDR2 FQNNGV.

The V call is TRBV18, the J call TRBJ1-2; no definite D call. The CDR3 totals 14 residues. In germline, CDR1 is KGHSH, CDR2 LQKENI. Deletions cut 4 bases from V and 6 bases from J, with 15 bases between. The CDR3 nucleotides read TGTGCCAGCTCACAACTCGGGTATGAAAATGGCTACACCTTC. It codes for CASSQLGYENGYTF.

The V and J genes are TRBV9 and TRBJ1-6; D uncertain. V lost 5 bases to trimming and J lost 11 bases, with 14 bases between them. The germline CDR1 and CDR2 sequences are SGDLS and YYNGEE. The CDR3 length is 13 residues. DNA for the CDR3: TGTGCCAGCAGTCCCAATCGGTATCCACCCCTCCACTTT. It codes for CASSPNRYPPLHF. Full variable domain (missing parts from reference TRBV9 and TRBJ1-6): DSGVTQTPKHLITATGQRVTLRCSPRSGDLSVYWYQQSLDQGLQFLIQYYNGEERAKGNILERFSAQQFPDLHSELNLSSLELGDSALYFCASSPNRYPPLHFGNGTRLTVT.

The rearrangement links TRBV4-2 to TRBJ1-2; unclear D gene. The V gene's germline CDR1 is LGHNA and CDR2 YNFKEQ. Trimming took 0 bases from V and 2 from J, leaving 13 bases between them. CDR3 length equals 16 residues. The CDR3: CASSQDGSSTNYGYTF. In nucleotides, the CDR3 is TGTGCCAGCAGCCAAGATGGTAGCTCAACAAACTATGGCTACACCTTC.

The chain carries TRBV11-1 and TRBJ1-1; tentatively, D is TRBD1 (6 bases). This CDR3 comprises 13 residues. The V end lost 5 bases, the J end lost 4 bases, and 11 bases lay between the germline ends. Germline V CDR1 and CDR2: SGHAT, FQDESV (reference sequence). In nucleotides, the CDR3 is TGTGCCAGCAGCGCACAGGGTTTCACTGAAGCTTTCTTT. It codes for CASSAQGFTEAFF.

The chain combines TRBV6-5 with TRBJ1-1; tentatively, D is TRBD1 (6 bases). CDR1 and CDR2 (germline): MNHEY, SVGAGI. Trimming took off 0 bases at V and 10 bases at J, with 21 bases between the two ends. CDR3 length equals 16 residues. CDR3 protein: CASSYSTSGGVSIAFF. In nucleotides, the CDR3 is TGTGCCAGCAGTTACTCGACTTCGGGGGGCGTCTCAATAGCTTTCTTT.

The chain is built from TRBV11-1 and TRBJ1-3, with 9 bases identical to TRBD1. Germline CDR1 and CDR2: SGHAT and FQDESV (reference sequence). CDR3 length equals 16 residues. V shed 5 bases and J 4 bases; nucleotides not matched to a gene: 9. In DNA form, the CDR3 reads TGTGCCAGCAGCCCTCCGGGACAGGGTTTCGGAAACACCATATATTTT. This codes for CASSPPGQGFGNTIYF.

V is TRBV19 and J is TRBJ2-1; possible D gene TRBD1, 6 bases. Germline V gene data show CDR1 as LNHDA and CDR2 as SQIVND (reference sequence). The CDR3 runs 13 residues. V was shortened by 2 bases and J by 10 bases, with 12 bases between the two germline ends. The CDR3 protein is CASSIRSGTEQFF. The CDR3 coding sequence is TGTGCCAGTAGTATACGGTCCGGGACAGAGCAGTTCTTC.

The chain has TRBV7-8 and TRBJ1-3; 8 nucleotides align to TRBD1. This CDR3 region has 15 residues. Germline assignment: CDR1 SGHVS and CDR2 FQNEAQ. Losses at the gene ends were 4 bases for V and 0 bases for J; bases not matched to a gene: 2. CDR3 protein: CASSSDRVSGNTIYF. CDR3 sequence (DNA): TGTGCCAGCAGCTCGGACAGGGTCTCTGGAAACACCATATATTTT.

The DNA of the CDR3 is TGTGCCAGTAGTATCCCCCTAACCGGGACAGATGGCTACACCTTC. Its translation: CASSIPLTGTDGYTF. The J gene is TRBJ1-2, the V gene TRBV19, with 7 bases lining up with TRBD1. From germline, CDR1 is LNHDA and CDR2 SQIVND (reference sequence). The trim removed 3 bases at V and 6 bases at J, leaving 10 bases unmatched. CDR3 length equals 15 residues.

The chain uses TRBV10-3 and TRBJ1-3, with 7 bases fitting TRBD1. Germline CDR1 reads ENHRY; CDR2 reads SYGVKD. The J segment lost 4 bases and the V segment lost 11 bases, leaving 8 bases of the junction unmatched. The CDR3 length is 13 residues. Here the CDR3 DNA reads TGTGCCGCCCAGGGGGTGGCGGGAAACACCATATATTTT. It yields the protein CAAQGVAGNTIYF.

The CDR3 spells CASSEGGFPGTIYGYTF. CDR3 DNA sequence: TGCGCCAGCAGTGAAGGTGGCTTTCCGGGAACCATCTATGGCTACACCTTC. The chain recombines TRBV10-2 with TRBJ1-2; D call uncertain. V lost 3 bases, J lost 4 bases, and 21 bases lay in between. This CDR3 has 17 amino acids. Germline values: CDR1 WSHSY, CDR2 SAAADI.

The CDR3 spells CASSLNLRGQGNEKLFF. The CDR3 DNA sequence: TGCGCCAGCAGCCTAAACCTCCGGGGACAGGGGAATGAAAAACTGTTTTTT. The V gene is TRBV5-1, the J gene TRBJ1-4, with 10 bases fitting TRBD1. The CDR3 sequence is 17 residues long. Germline CDR1 and CDR2: SGHRS and YFSETQ. The V segment lost 4 bases and the J segment 5 bases; nucleotides outside the gene matches: 11.

The rearrangement links TRBV19 to TRBJ2-6, with 11 nucleotides matching TRBD1. V shed 7 bases and J 12 bases; nucleotides not matched to a gene: 8. CDR3 length: 14 residues. The V gene's germline CDR1 is LNHDA and CDR2 SQIVND (reference sequence). The CDR3 loop is CASTTGTGGFVLTF. CDR3 in DNA: TGTGCCAGTACGACCGGGACAGGGGGTTTCGTCCTGACTTTC.

As DNA, the CDR3 is TGTGCCAGCAGCCAGCTCGACAGGTCCGGAAACACCATATATTTT. Protein: CASSQLDRSGNTIYF. The rearrangement uses TRBV3-1 (or the pseudogene TRBV3-2) and TRBJ1-3, with D possibly TRBD1 on 6 matching bases. This CDR3 has 15 residues. V was pared by 3 bases and J by 4 bases, with 13 bases between. The germline CDR1 and CDR2 sequences are LGHDT and YNNKEL (reference sequence).

The chain has TRBV19 and TRBJ1-2, with 8 bases identical to TRBD1. The CDR3 extends over 17 amino acids. J lost 0 bases, V lost 6 bases, and 12 bases had no gene match. Looked up from germline, CDR1 is LNHDA and CDR2 is SQIVND (reference sequence). The CDR3 loop reads CASSTTADRGPNYGYTF. CDR3 bases: TGTGCCAGTAGCACAACGGCAGACAGGGGCCCTAACTATGGCTACACCTTC.

This CDR3 is CAWLAGENTEAFF. In DNA, the CDR3 is TGTGCCTGGCTAGCCGGAGAGAACACTGAAGCTTTCTTT. This chain links TRBV30 with TRBJ1-1; D not certain. V lost 5 bases, J lost 1 base, and 11 bases lay in between. The CDR3 consists of 13 residues. Germline values: CDR1 GTSNPN, CDR2 SVGIG (reference sequence).

This chain connects TRBV18 to TRBJ2-7, with TRBD1 matching 9 bases. J gave up 3 bases and V 6 bases, and 6 bases lay outside the gene matches. In germline, CDR1 is KGHSH, CDR2 LQKENI. This CDR3 contains 14 residues. The CDR3 spells CASSKQGAVYEQYF. The DNA of the CDR3 is TGTGCCAGCTCCAAACAGGGGGCGGTCTACGAGCAGTACTTC.

The chain employs TRBV6-2 or TRBV6-3 and TRBJ1-1, with a weak D call TRBD1 (6 bases). CDR1 is MNHEY and CDR2 is SVGEGT in the germline V gene. The V end was cut by 6 bases, the J end by 11 bases, with 25 bases between. This CDR3 is built from 15 residues. The CDR3 loop is CASSQGQVLTPGAFF. CDR3 sequence (DNA): TGTGCCAGCAGCCAGGGACAAGTACTCACTCCGGGGGCTTTCTTT.

This chain uses TRBV5-8 with TRBJ1-3; the D is unclear. The CDR3 extends over 12 amino acids. The germline V gene has CDR1 SGHTS and CDR2 YDEGEE. The V and J ends lost 2 bases and 9 bases respectively, with 9 bases between them. The CDR3 protein is CASSFVEFTIYF. The DNA for the CDR3 is TGTGCCAGCAGCTTCGTCGAGTTCACCATATATTTT. Filled out from reference TRBV5-8 and TRBJ1-3, the complete variable domain reads EAGVTQSPTHLIKTRGQQATLRCSPISGHTSVYWYQQALGLGLQFLLWYDEGEERNRGNFPPRFSGRQFPNYSSELNVNALELEDSALYLCASSFVEFTIYFGEGSWLTVV.

V is TRBV30 and J is TRBJ1-2, with D uncertain. CDR1 is GTSNPN and CDR2 is SVGIG in the germline V gene (reference sequence). V was clipped by 2 bases and J by 6 bases, with 7 bases between them. The CDR3 has 11 amino acids. The CDR3 spells CAWSQVDGYTF. The CDR3 region has the DNA TGTGCCTGGAGTCAGGTGGATGGCTACACCTTC.

V is TRBV4-2 and J is TRBJ1-4, with TRBD1 matching over 7 bases. The CDR3 contains 15 residues. CDR1 and CDR2 (germline): LGHNA, YNFKEQ. V lost 0 bases, J lost 5 bases, and 3 bases stayed unmatched. The CDR3 protein is CASSQEGQRNEKLFF. CDR3 in DNA: TGTGCCAGCAGCCAAGAGGGACAGAGGAATGAAAAACTGTTTTTT.

The chain is built from TRBV27 and TRBJ2-7; perhaps TRBD2 as D (6 bases). V shed 5 bases and J shed 4 bases, with 24 bases lying between them. This CDR3 is 17 amino acids long. Germline CDR1 is MNHEY and CDR2 is SMNVEV (reference sequence). CDR3 sequence: CASSPPFSRGSSYEQYF. The CDR3 nucleotides read TGTGCCAGCAGTCCCCCGTTTTCTCGGGGGAGTAGTTACGAGCAGTACTTC.

The chain combines TRBV5-1 with TRBJ2-7, with D possibly being TRBD2 (5 bases). This CDR3 is built from 13 residues. Trimming removed 7 bases from V and 1 base from J, with 12 bases in between. In germline, CDR1 is SGHRS, CDR2 YFSETQ. CDR3 loop: CASLGVKSYEQYF. The CDR3 bases are TGCGCCAGCCTCGGGGTGAAGTCCTACGAGCAGTACTTC.

This sequence joins TRBV7-6 and TRBJ2-5; a possible D gene is TRBD2 (7 bases). V dropped 3 bases and J dropped 3 bases, with 11 bases sitting between them. Germline V gene data show CDR1 as SGHVS and CDR2 as FNYEAQ. The CDR3 extends over 14 amino acids. The CDR3 protein is CASSLGGPKETQYF. CDR3 sequence (DNA): TGTGCCAGCAGCTTGGGGGGGCCAAAAGAGACCCAGTACTTC.

To note about this clone: Compared with germline, one end of the junction differs, possibly owing to a read error. This chain links TRBV20-1 with TRBJ1-5; unclear D gene. Germline values: CDR1 DFQATT, CDR2 SNEGSKA (reference sequence). The CDR3 consists of 8 residues. CDR3 sequence reads: CSARGEYW. CDR3 DNA: TGCAGTGCTAGAGGAGAGTACTGG.

The V and J genes are TRBV10-1 and TRBJ2-7; no clear D gene. V lost 4 bases, J lost 3 bases, and 10 bases lay in between. CDR3 length: 13 residues. From germline, CDR1 is WNHNN and CDR2 SYGVQD (reference sequence). The CDR3 reads CASSGNSNYEQYF. As DNA, the CDR3 is TGCGCCAGCAGTGGAAATAGCAACTACGAGCAGTACTTC.

The chain carries TRBV15 and TRBJ2-7; 8 positions agree with TRBD1. CDR3 size: 13 residues. Germline trimming cut 3 bases from V and 5 bases from J; bases unmatched to any gene: 3. Germline V gene data show CDR1 as LNHNV and CDR2 as YYDKDF (reference sequence). The DNA for the CDR3 is TGTGCCACCAGCAGGGACAGGGTCCACGAGCAGTACTTC. Translation: CATSRDRVHEQYF. The complete variable domain, with remaining parts taken from reference TRBV15 and TRBJ2-7, reads DAMVIQNPRYQVTQFGKPVTLSCSQTLNHNVMYWYQQKSSQAPKLLFHYYDKDFNNEADTPDNFQSRRPNTSFCFLDIRSPGLGDTAMYLCATSRDRVHEQYFGPGTRLTVT.